The present T cell receptor (beta chain) was sequenced within a study of T cells after yellow fever vaccination. As TCR cDNA was made by 5'RACE template switching, a universal primer site and UMIs were added. TCRdb re-called the 5' RACE reads with MiXCR, one entry per CDR3 protein. The table has approximately 510,000 distinct CDR3 sequences, less than 25% seen once. This CDR3 has 15 residues. V dropped 5 bases and J dropped 1 base, with 12 bases sitting between them. The germline V gene encodes CDR1 SGHTA and CDR2 FQGTGA. This sample comprised PBMCs, obtained 21 days after the first yellow fever vaccination. V and J are TRBV7-3 and TRBJ2-1; maybe TRBD1 (6 bases). The sequence came from a man aged 18 to 29 who received the YFV17D yellow fever vaccine. The CDR3 sequence is CASSLGQQSYNEQFF. The CDR3 region has the DNA TGTGCCAGCAGCCTCGGACAGCAATCCTACAATGAGCAGTTCTTC.